The T cell receptor (beta chain) described here comes from a study of T cells after yellow fever vaccination. Trimming took 5 bases from V and 3 from J, leaving 8 bases between them. The CDR3 loop spans 12 amino acids. Looked up from germline, CDR1 is SGHVS and CDR2 is FQNEAQ. This clonotype was observed at least ten times. TCRdb recomputed calls from the 5' RACE reads with MiXCR, one row per CDR3 protein. The sample lists fewer than 150,000 distinct CDR3 sequences, approximately 7.1% seen once, with 2.7% in the top ten. This rearrangement joins TRBV7-8 to TRBJ2-7; D remains unclear. The starting material was CD4+ T cells sorted from PBMCs, obtained roughly 46 days after the first yellow fever vaccination. The clonotype originates from a man aged 18 to 29 who received the YFV17D yellow fever vaccine. The chain's CDR3 is CASSRTVYEQYF. CDR3 sequence (DNA): TGTGCCAGCAGCCGAACGGTCTACGAGCAGTACTTC.